This TCR beta chain was captured in a study of vaccination and CD4 T cells after COVID-19. This clonotype appeared a single time. Its antigen is undetermined. With the Oncomine TCR Beta short-read assay, DNA from cultured CD4+ T cells was sequenced. TCRdb used MiXCR to reprocess the PCR reads, holding one entry per CDR3 protein. The sample consists of more than 15,000 distinct CDR3 sequences, 40% to 65% of them appearing once. Germline lookup yields CDR1 LGHNA and CDR2 YNFKEQ. The CDR3 sequence is 14 residues long. V was trimmed by 4 bases and J by 1 base, leaving 11 bases between them. Treatment noted: roughly ten-day PBMC culture with coronavirus spike peptide pools or control peptides (ViraFEST assay).

The rearrangement links TRBV4-2 to TRBJ2-7, with D maybe TRBD1 (6 bases). The sequenced material came from CD4+ T cells from blood, cultured in vitro. This TCR derives from a human donor who had recovered from COVID-19. The CDR3 protein is CASSPRTGSYEQYF. CDR3 coding DNA: TGTGCCAGCAGCCCCCGTACAGGGTCCTACGAGCAGTACTTC.